The clone carrying this T cell receptor beta chain has more than one count but fewer than ten. This sample stems from a study of blood T cell repertoires in COVID-19. TCRdb's copy holds only in-frame clones and misses some; the assay was immunoSEQ multiplex PCR. This sample has about 110,000 clones; roughly 79% occur once, and the top ten carry 30% to 45%. The V and J ends lost 4 bases and 2 bases respectively, with 17 bases between them. The CDR3 is 17 amino acids. Germline V gives CDR1 KGHDR, CDR2 SFDVKD. Sequencing was performed on peripheral blood. The chain recombines TRBV24-1 with TRBJ2-1, with TRBD2 as a possible D gene (6 bases). The TCR was taken from a man at least 80 years old with acute or convalescent COVID-19. The CDR3 region has the DNA TGTGCCACCAGTGAGTCAGCTATTAGCGGAACCTACAATGAGCAGTTCTTC. Translating gives CATSESAISGTYNEQFF.